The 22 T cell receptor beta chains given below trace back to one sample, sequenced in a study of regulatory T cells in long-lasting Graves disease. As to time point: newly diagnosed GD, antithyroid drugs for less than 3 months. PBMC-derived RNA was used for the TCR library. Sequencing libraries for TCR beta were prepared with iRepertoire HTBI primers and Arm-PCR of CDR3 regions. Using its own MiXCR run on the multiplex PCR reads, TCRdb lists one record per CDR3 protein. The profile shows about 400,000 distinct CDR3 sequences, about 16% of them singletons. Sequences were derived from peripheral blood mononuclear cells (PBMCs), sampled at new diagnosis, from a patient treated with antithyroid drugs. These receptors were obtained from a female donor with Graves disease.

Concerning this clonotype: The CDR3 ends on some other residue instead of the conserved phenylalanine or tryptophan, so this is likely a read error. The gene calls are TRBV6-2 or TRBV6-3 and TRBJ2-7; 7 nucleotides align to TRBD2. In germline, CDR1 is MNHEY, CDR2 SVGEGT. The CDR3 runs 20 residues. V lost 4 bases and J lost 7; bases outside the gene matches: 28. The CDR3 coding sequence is TGTGCCAGCAGTTCGAGGGTGCCTAGCGGCCCAGTATTTTCCTACAATGAGCAGTACCTC. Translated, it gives CASSSRVPSGPVFSYNEQYL.

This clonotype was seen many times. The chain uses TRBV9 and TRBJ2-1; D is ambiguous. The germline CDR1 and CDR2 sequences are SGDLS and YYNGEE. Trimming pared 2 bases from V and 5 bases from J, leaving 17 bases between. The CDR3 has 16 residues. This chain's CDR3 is CASSVSRRKVDNEQFF. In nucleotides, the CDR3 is TGTGCCAGCAGCGTCTCGAGGCGCAAAGTGGACAATGAGCAGTTCTTC.

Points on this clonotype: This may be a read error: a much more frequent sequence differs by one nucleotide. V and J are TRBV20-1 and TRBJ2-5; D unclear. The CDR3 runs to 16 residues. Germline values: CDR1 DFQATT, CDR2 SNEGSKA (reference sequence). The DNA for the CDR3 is TGCAGTGTGGGTGGTCGCAGTAACAATTTCCAAGGGACCCAGTACTTC. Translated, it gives CSVGGRSNNFQGTQYF.

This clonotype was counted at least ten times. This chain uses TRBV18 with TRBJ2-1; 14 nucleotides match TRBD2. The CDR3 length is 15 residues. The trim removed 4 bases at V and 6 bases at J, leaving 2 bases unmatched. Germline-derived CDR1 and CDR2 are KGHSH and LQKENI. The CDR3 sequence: CASSQGLAGANEQFF. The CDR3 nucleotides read TGTGCCAGCTCACAGGGACTAGCGGGAGCCAATGAGCAGTTCTTC.

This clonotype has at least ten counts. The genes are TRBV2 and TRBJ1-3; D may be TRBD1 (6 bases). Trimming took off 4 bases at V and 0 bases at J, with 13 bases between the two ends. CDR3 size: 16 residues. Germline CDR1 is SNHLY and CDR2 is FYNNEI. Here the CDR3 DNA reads TGTGCCAGCAGTGGTGACAGGTCCAACTCTGGAAACACCATATATTTT. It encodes CASSGDRSNSGNTIYF. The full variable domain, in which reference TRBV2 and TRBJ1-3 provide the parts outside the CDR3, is EPEVTQTPSHQVTQMGQEVILRCVPISNHLYFYWYRQILGQKVEFLVSFYNNEISEKSEIFDDQFSVERPDGSNFTLKIRSTKLEDSAMYFCASSGDRSNSGNTIYFGEGSWLTVV.

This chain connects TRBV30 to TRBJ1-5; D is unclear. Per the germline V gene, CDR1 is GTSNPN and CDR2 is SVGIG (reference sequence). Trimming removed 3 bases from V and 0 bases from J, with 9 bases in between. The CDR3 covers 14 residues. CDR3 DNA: TGTGCCTGGAGAAGTCAGGCTAGCAATCAGCCCCAGCATTTT. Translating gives CAWRSQASNQPQHF.

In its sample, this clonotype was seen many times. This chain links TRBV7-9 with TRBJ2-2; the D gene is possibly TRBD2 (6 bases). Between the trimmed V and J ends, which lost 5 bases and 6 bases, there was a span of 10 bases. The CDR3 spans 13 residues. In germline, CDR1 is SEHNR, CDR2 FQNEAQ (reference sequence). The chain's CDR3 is CASSVSGAGELFF. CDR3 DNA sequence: TGTGCCAGCAGCGTTAGCGGCGCCGGGGAGCTGTTTTTT. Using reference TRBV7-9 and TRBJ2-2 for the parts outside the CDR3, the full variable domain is DTGVSQNPRHKITKRGQNVTFRCDPISEHNRLYWYRQTLGQGPEFLTYFQNEAQLEKSRLLSDRFSAERPKGSFSTLEIQRTEQGDSAMYLCASSVSGAGELFFGEGSRLTVL.

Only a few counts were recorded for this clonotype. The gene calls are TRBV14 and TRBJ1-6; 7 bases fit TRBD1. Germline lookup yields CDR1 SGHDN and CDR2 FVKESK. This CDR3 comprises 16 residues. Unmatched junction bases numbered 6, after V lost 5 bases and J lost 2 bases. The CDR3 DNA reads TGTGCCAGCAGCTCACGACAGGGTCCCTATAATTCACCCCTCCACTTT. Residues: CASSSRQGPYNSPLHF.

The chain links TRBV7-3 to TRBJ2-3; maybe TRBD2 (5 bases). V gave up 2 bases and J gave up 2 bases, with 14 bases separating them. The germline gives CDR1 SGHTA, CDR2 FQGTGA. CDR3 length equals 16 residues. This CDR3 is CASSLDYKRNTDTQYF. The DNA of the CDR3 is TGTGCCAGCAGCTTAGACTACAAGCGGAACACAGATACGCAGTATTTT.

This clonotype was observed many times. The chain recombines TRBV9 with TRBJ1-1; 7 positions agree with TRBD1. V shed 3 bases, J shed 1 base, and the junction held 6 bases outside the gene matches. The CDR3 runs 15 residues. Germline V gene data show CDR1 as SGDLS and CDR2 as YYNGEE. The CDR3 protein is CASSAKGTENTEAFF. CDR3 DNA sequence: TGTGCCAGCAGCGCAAAAGGGACAGAGAACACTGAAGCTTTCTTT.

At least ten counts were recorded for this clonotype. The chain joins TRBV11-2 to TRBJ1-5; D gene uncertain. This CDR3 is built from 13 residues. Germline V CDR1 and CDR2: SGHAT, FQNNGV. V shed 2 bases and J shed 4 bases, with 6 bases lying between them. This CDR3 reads CASSLTENQPQHF. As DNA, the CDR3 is TGTGCCAGCAGCTTAACAGAAAATCAGCCCCAGCATTTT.

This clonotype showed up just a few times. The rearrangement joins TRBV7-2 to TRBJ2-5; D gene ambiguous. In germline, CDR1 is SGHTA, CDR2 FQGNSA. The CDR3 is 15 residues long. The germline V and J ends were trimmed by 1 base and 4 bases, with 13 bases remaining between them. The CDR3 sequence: CASSLGGGSGETQYF. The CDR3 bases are TGTGCCAGCAGCTTAGGAGGTGGTTCTGGAGAGACCCAGTACTTC.

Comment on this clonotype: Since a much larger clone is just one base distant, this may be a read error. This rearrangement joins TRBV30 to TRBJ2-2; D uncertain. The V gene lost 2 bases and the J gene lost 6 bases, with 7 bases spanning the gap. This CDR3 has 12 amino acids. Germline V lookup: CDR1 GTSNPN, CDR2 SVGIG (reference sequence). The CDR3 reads CAWSLRPGELFF. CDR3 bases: TGTGCCTGGAGTCTTAGGCCCGGGGAGCTGTTTTTT.

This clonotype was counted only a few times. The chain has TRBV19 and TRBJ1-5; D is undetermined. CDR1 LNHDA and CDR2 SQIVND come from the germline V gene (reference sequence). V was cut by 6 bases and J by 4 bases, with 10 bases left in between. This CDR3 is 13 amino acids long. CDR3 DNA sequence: TGTGCCAGTAGCAGAAAAGCTAATCAGCCCCAGCATTTT. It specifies CASSRKANQPQHF.

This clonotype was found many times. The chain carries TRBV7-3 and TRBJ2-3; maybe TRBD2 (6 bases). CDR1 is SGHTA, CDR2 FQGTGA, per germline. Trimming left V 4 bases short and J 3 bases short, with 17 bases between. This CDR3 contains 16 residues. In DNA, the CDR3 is TGTGCCAGCAGCTCCCCCACCGGGACTCAGACAGATACGCAGTATTTT. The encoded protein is CASSSPTGTQTDTQYF.

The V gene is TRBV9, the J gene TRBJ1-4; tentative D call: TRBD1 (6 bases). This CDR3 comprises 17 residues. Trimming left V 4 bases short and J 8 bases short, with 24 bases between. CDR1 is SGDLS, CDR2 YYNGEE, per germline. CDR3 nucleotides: TGTGCCAGCAGCCCCCGGGACGGCGGGGGGGCTACGGAAAAACTGTTTTTT. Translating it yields CASSPRDGGGATEKLFF.

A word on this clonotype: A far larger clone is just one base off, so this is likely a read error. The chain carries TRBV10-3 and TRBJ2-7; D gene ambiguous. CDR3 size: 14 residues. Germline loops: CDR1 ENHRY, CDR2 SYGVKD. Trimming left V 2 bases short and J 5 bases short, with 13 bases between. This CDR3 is CAISEPGRIHEQYF. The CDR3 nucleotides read TGTGCCATCAGTGAGCCCGGGCGAATCCACGAGCAGTACTTC.

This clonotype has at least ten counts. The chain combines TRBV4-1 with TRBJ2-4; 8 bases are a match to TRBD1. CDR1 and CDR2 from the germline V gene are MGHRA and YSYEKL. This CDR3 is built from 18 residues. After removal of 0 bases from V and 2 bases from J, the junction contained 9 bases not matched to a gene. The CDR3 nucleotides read TGCGCCAGCAGCCAAGATGTTGGGCAGGGGGCTTCCAAAAACATTCAGTACTTC. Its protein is CASSQDVGQGASKNIQYF.

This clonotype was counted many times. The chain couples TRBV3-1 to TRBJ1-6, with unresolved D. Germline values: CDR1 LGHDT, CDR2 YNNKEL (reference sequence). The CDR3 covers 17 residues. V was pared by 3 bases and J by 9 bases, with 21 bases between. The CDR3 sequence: CASSHSDRALRGSPLHF. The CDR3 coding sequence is TGTGCCAGCAGCCACTCCGACCGGGCCCTACGTGGTTCACCCCTCCACTTT.

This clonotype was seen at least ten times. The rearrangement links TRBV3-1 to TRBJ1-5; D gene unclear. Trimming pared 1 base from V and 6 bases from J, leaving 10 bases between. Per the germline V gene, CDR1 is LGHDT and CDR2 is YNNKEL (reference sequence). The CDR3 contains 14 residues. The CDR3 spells CASSQGSWGQPQHF. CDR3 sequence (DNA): TGTGCCAGCAGCCAAGGTTCCTGGGGTCAGCCCCAGCATTTT.

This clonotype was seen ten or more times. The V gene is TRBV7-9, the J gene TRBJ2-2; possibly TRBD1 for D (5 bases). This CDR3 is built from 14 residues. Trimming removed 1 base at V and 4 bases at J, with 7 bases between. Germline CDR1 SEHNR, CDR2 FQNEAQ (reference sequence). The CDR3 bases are TGTGCCAGCAGCTTAGGTGGGGCCACCGGGGAGCTGTTTTTT. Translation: CASSLGGATGELFF.

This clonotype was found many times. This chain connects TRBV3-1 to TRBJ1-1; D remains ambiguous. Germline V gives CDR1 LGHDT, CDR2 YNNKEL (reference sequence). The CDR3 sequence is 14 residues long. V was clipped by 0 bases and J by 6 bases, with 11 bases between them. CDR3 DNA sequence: TGTGCCAGCAGCCAAGATTTTGGGCACCCTGAAGCTTTCTTT. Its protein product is CASSQDFGHPEAFF.